This T cell receptor beta chain was found in a study of shared clonotypes between healthy human individuals. Findings and caveats of the study: The study drew on few donors, limiting represented genetic and exposure-history diversity.

Unsorted samples used around 98 million PBMCs for genomic DNA. The CDR3 runs to 20 residues. The germline V gene has CDR1 SQVTM and CDR2 ANQGSEA. J lost 1 base, V lost 5 bases, and 23 bases had no gene match. About 32,000 T cell genomes (roughly 310 ng DNA) went into each PBMC replicate. Measured with immunoSEQ multiplex PCR; TCRdb has only the in-frame clones, and not every one. The sample holds some 530,000 clones, approximately 78% seen once. As to this clone: Its antigen is unidentified.

The chain recombines TRBV29-1 with TRBJ2-5; 9 nucleotides line up with TRBD1. The material sequenced was PBMCs. This clonotype was obtained from a woman aged 40 to 50 in good health. Some clones in this sample may be carry-over from other donors' samples. As DNA, the CDR3 is TGCAGCGTTCTGCGCACAGGGGGCCCGTGGGGCGGGGGAATCCAAGAGACCCAGTACTTC. It encodes CSVLRTGGPWGGGIQETQYF.